The following is a T cell receptor (beta chain) sequence with its context. The table came from immunoSEQ multiplex PCR; TCRdb's copy has only in-frame clones and leaves some out. Of around 130,000 clones listed, 84% were seen once; the top ten hold 3.3%. This record belongs to a study of cytotoxic CD8 clonotypes in ibrutinib-treated CLL. The V end lost 6 bases, the J end lost 2 bases, and 7 bases lay between the germline ends. The germline CDR1 and CDR2 sequences are SNHLY and FYNNEI. This CDR3 has 12 amino acids. The TCR comes from a human donor with chronic lymphocytic leukemia. The V and J genes are TRBV2 and TRBJ2-5, with no clear D. The sample here was PBMCs, taken after 24 months of ibrutinib treatment. Here the CDR3 reads CASRGGQETQYF. The DNA of the CDR3 is TGTGCCAGCAGGGGCGGACAAGAGACCCAGTACTTC.